This is a list of T cell receptor beta chains from one sample in a study of blood T cell repertoires in COVID-19. Sequenced by immunoSEQ multiplex PCR; TCRdb stores in-frame clones only, minus some. The sample holds around 190,000 clones, roughly 82% seen once. Sequencing was performed on peripheral blood. These receptors came from a woman between 55 and 75 years old with COVID-19, enrolled during active disease. Both conserved end residues are part of each CDR3. The order of the fields is D gene, V gene, clone size, J gene, CDR3 DNA, CDR3 protein. D genes are given only for firm matches. Not all rows give a size; the values are once, few, many and, for expanded clones, a class.

D: -
V: TRBV5-1
size: -
J: TRBJ1-4
DNA: TGCGCCAGCAGCTTGGATCCCGGGGTCGGGGAAAAACTGTTTTTT
CDR3: CASSLDPGVGEKLFF

D: -
V: TRBV7-6
size: -
J: TRBJ1-4
DNA: TGTGCCAGCAGCGCGGAGGGGGGGGGCAGCGATGAAAAACTGTTTTTT
CDR3: CASSAEGGGSDEKLFF

D: TRBD2
V: TRBV5-1
size: -
J: TRBJ2-5
DNA: TGCGCCAGCAGCCTAGCGGACCAAGAGACCCAGTACTTC
CDR3: CASSLADQETQYF

D: TRBD1
V: TRBV6-6
size: -
J: TRBJ1-1
DNA: TGTGCCAGCAGTTCCCAGGGGGCGGACACTGAAGCTTTCTTT
CDR3: CASSSQGADTEAFF

D: TRBD2
V: TRBV7-3
size: -
J: TRBJ2-1
DNA: TGTGCCAGCAGTAGCGGGGGGTCCTACAATGAGCAGTTCTTC
CDR3: CASSSGGSYNEQFF

D: -
V: TRBV30
size: -
J: TRBJ2-7
DNA: TGTGCCCTTATGACAGCAACCTACGAGCAGTACTTC
CDR3: CALMTATYEQYF

D: TRBD2
V: TRBV7-3
size: -
J: TRBJ2-1
DNA: TGTGCCAGCAGCCCTATACCCTCCCTAGCGGGGGCCTACAATGAGCAGTTCTTC
CDR3: CASSPIPSLAGAYNEQFF

D: TRBD2
V: TRBV9
size: -
J: TRBJ2-3
DNA: TGTGCCAGCAGCGTAATGGGGCTAGCGGGGGGGCGAAGTAGTACAGATACGCAGTATTTT
CDR3: CASSVMGLAGGRSSTDTQYF

D: TRBD1
V: TRBV6-6
size: -
J: TRBJ1-6
DNA: TGTGCCAGCCACGACAGGGGGGGTTCACCCCTCCACTTT
CDR3: CASHDRGGSPLHF

D: TRBD1
V: TRBV28
size: -
J: TRBJ1-2
DNA: TGTGCCAGCAGGCGGACAGGGGGCGCGGGTGGCTACACCTTC
CDR3: CASRRTGGAGGYTF

D: TRBD1
V: TRBV3-1/TRBV3-2
size: -
J: TRBJ1-2
DNA: TGTGCCAGCAGTCCTCGTCCGTACAGGGGCCTTAACTATGGCTACACCTTC
CDR3: CASSPRPYRGLNYGYTF

D: -
V: TRBV6-1
size: -
J: TRBJ1-5
DNA: TGTGCCAGCAGTGAACCCCCTCTGCCCCAGCATTTT
CDR3: CASSEPPLPQHF

D: -
V: TRBV7-3
size: once
J: TRBJ2-1
DNA: TGTGCCAGCAGCGCCACTAGTTTCGGTGAGCAGTTCTTC
CDR3: CASSATSFGEQFF

D: -
V: TRBV28
size: few
J: TRBJ1-2
DNA: TGTGCCAGCAGGCAGGGACTGCACTATGGCTACACCTTC
CDR3: CASRQGLHYGYTF

D: -
V: TRBV7-9
size: -
J: TRBJ2-3
DNA: TGTGCCAGCAGCTTAGGACCAGGGGTGGGAGATACGCAGTATTTT
CDR3: CASSLGPGVGDTQYF

D: TRBD1
V: TRBV5-1
size: -
J: TRBJ2-1
DNA: TGCGCCAGCAGCTTGGTACAGGGGGCCTACAATGAGCAGTTCTTC
CDR3: CASSLVQGAYNEQFF

D: -
V: TRBV7-3
size: once
J: TRBJ1-1
DNA: TGTGCCAGCAGCTTAACCGGGGTGAACACTGAAGCTTTCTTT
CDR3: CASSLTGVNTEAFF

D: TRBD2
V: TRBV28
size: -
J: TRBJ2-6
DNA: TGTGCCAGCGTCCCTAGCGGGGCGGGTGGGGCCAACGTCCTGACTTTC
CDR3: CASVPSGAGGANVLTF

D: -
V: TRBV28
size: -
J: TRBJ1-4
DNA: TGTGCCAGCAGCTATAATGAAAAACTGTTTTTT
CDR3: CASSYNEKLFF

D: -
V: TRBV7-3
size: -
J: TRBJ2-1
DNA: TGTGCCAGCAGCCCCCAGATCTTAGGAGCGGCTAATGAGCAGTTCTTC
CDR3: CASSPQILGAANEQFF

D: TRBD2
V: TRBV28
size: -
J: TRBJ2-2
DNA: TGTGCCAGCAGTTTTGGGAGGGGACTAGCGGGGCTCACCGGGGAGCTGTTTTTT
CDR3: CASSFGRGLAGLTGELFF

D: -
V: TRBV5-1
size: -
J: TRBJ1-1
DNA: TGCGCCAGCAGCTCCCGACAGAGGAACACTGAAGCTTTCTTT
CDR3: CASSSRQRNTEAFF

D: -
V: TRBV3-1/TRBV3-2
size: -
J: TRBJ2-6
DNA: TGTGCCAGCAGCCAAGGCGGGTACGGGGCCAACGTCCTGACTTTC
CDR3: CASSQGGYGANVLTF

D: -
V: TRBV19
size: -
J: TRBJ1-1
DNA: TGTGCCAGTAGTCCTTCAGGGGTTGAAGCTTTCTTT
CDR3: CASSPSGVEAFF

D: -
V: TRBV28
size: few
J: TRBJ1-6
DNA: TGTGCCAGCAGTAGCACAGGGTCGAATTCACCCCTCCACTTT
CDR3: CASSSTGSNSPLHF

D: TRBD1
V: TRBV6-6
size: few
J: TRBJ1-5
DNA: TGTGCCAGCAGCCTTTGGACAGGGCAGCTAGGACAGCCCCAGCATTTT
CDR3: CASSLWTGQLGQPQHF

D: -
V: TRBV28
size: -
J: TRBJ1-5
DNA: TGTGCCAGCACCCCCCTCCGGAGTCAGCCCCAGCATTTT
CDR3: CASTPLRSQPQHF

D: TRBD1
V: TRBV7-9
size: -
J: TRBJ2-7
DNA: TGTGCCAGCAGCGCGAACAGGGGAGACGAGCAGTACTTC
CDR3: CASSANRGDEQYF

D: -
V: TRBV4-3
size: -
J: TRBJ2-1
DNA: TGCGCCAGCAGCCAAGATCTTCTAGAGTACAATGAGCAGTTCTTC
CDR3: CASSQDLLEYNEQFF

D: TRBD2
V: TRBV7-8
size: -
J: TRBJ2-2
DNA: TGTGCCAGCAGCTCCCGGACTAGCGGGTCGAACACCGGGGAGCTGTTTTTT
CDR3: CASSSRTSGSNTGELFF

D: TRBD2
V: TRBV25-1
size: once
J: TRBJ2-5
DNA: TGTGCCAGCAGTGATTGGGGGGGGATGGAGACCCAGTACTTC
CDR3: CASSDWGGMETQYF

D: -
V: TRBV5-5
size: -
J: TRBJ2-2
DNA: TGTGCCAGCAGCGTTATTTTGTCCGGGGAGCTGTTTTTT
CDR3: CASSVILSGELFF

D: TRBD2
V: TRBV5-1
size: -
J: TRBJ2-1
DNA: TGCGCCAGCAGCGCCGCCTCGTCAGAGCGGGAAGGCAATGAGCAGTTCTTC
CDR3: CASSAASSEREGNEQFF

D: -
V: TRBV28
size: once
J: TRBJ2-5
DNA: TGTGCCAGCAGCCCCGGGAGTCTGGAGACCCAGTACTTC
CDR3: CASSPGSLETQYF

D: -
V: TRBV6-5
size: few
J: TRBJ1-2
DNA: TGTGCCAGCAGTCTGGGGGGGGATGAGGATGGCTACACCTTC
CDR3: CASSLGGDEDGYTF

D: TRBD1
V: TRBV5-1
size: -
J: TRBJ1-6
DNA: TGCGCCAGCAGCTTGGCACAGGGGGGGCGTTCACCCCTCCACTTT
CDR3: CASSLAQGGRSPLHF

D: -
V: TRBV5-4
size: -
J: TRBJ1-1
DNA: TGTGCCAGCAGCTTGGCTATGGGGGGAACTGAAGCTTTCTTT
CDR3: CASSLAMGGTEAFF

D: TRBD2
V: TRBV6-2/TRBV6-3
size: -
J: TRBJ2-1
DNA: TGTGCCAGCAGCTCCGTCGGCGGGAGGGCGGGCAATGAGCAGTTCTTC
CDR3: CASSSVGGRAGNEQFF

D: -
V: TRBV11-2
size: few
J: TRBJ2-7
DNA: TGTGCCAGCAGCTTAGATGGAGGCCCTGGGAGCTCCTACGAGCAGTACTTC
CDR3: CASSLDGGPGSSYEQYF

D: -
V: TRBV5-8
size: medium-sized
J: TRBJ1-2
DNA: TGTGCCAGCAGCTTGGGAATCGCCGGGGATGGCTACACCTTC
CDR3: CASSLGIAGDGYTF

D: -
V: TRBV19
size: -
J: TRBJ2-5
DNA: TGTGCCAGTAGTGCCACTAGGGAAGAGACCCAGTACTTC
CDR3: CASSATREETQYF

D: -
V: TRBV19
size: -
J: TRBJ1-5
DNA: TGTGCCAGTACCCGAAGCTTTCGGGACTTTAGCAATCAGCCCCAGCATTTT
CDR3: CASTRSFRDFSNQPQHF

D: TRBD1
V: TRBV28
size: few
J: TRBJ1-6
DNA: TGTGCCAGCAGTTTACAAATCCCGGGACAGGGGTATAATTCACCCCTCCACTTT
CDR3: CASSLQIPGQGYNSPLHF

D: -
V: TRBV4-3
size: -
J: TRBJ1-5
DNA: TGCGCCAGCAGCCCAGAGACAGGATACAATCAGCCCCAGCATTTT
CDR3: CASSPETGYNQPQHF

D: TRBD1
V: TRBV2
size: -
J: TRBJ2-2
DNA: TGTGCCAGGCGGACAGGGGCGACCACCGGGGAGCTGTTTTTT
CDR3: CARRTGATTGELFF

D: -
V: TRBV12-2
size: once
J: TRBJ2-2
DNA: TGTGCAAGTCGCTTACCCCCAGCCCCAGGAGCGGAGAACACCGGGGAGCTGTTTTTT
CDR3: CASRLPPAPGAENTGELFF

D: -
V: TRBV10-1
size: -
J: TRBJ2-3
DNA: TGCGCCAGCAGCGGGGGTAGCACAGATACGCAGTATTTT
CDR3: CASSGGSTDTQYF

D: TRBD1
V: TRBV6-5
size: -
J: TRBJ2-1
DNA: TGTGCCAGCATCGGGACAGGGGCCAGCAATGAGCAGTTCTTC
CDR3: CASIGTGASNEQFF

D: -
V: TRBV6-5
size: -
J: TRBJ2-6
DNA: TGTGCCAGCAGTTACCTCCTGTTCTCTGGGGCCAACGTCCTGACTTTC
CDR3: CASSYLLFSGANVLTF

D: TRBD1
V: TRBV19
size: -
J: TRBJ1-6
DNA: TGTGCCAGTAGTCGACAGGGAGCACCCCTCCACTTT
CDR3: CASSRQGAPLHF